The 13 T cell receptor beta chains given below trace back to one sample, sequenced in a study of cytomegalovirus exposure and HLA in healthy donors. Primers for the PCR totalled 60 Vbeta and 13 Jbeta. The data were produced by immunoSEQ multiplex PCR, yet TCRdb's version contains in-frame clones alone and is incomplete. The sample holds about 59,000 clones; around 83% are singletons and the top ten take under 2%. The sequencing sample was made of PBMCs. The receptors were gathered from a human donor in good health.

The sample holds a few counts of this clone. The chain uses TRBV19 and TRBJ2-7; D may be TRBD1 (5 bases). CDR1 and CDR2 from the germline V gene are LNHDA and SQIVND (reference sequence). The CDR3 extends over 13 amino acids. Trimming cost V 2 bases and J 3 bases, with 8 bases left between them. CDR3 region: CASSITRDYEQYF. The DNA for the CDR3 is TGTGCCAGTAGTATAACCAGGGACTACGAGCAGTACTTC.

CDR3 sequence: CAISDGSSRYTDTQYF. The CDR3, as DNA: TGTGCCATCAGTGATGGGTCTAGCCGTTACACAGATACGCAGTATTTT. The V and J genes are TRBV10-3 and TRBJ2-3; tentative D call: TRBD2 (5 bases). In germline, CDR1 is ENHRY, CDR2 SYGVKD. The CDR3 contains 16 residues. With 3 bases removed from V and 2 bases from J, the gap between germline ends came to 15 bases.

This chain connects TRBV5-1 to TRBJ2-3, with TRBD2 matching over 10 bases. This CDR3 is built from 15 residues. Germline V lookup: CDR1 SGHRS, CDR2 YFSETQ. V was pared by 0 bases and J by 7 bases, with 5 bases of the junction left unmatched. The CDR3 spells CASSLALAGAYTQYF. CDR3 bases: TGCGCCAGCAGCTTGGCTCTAGCGGGAGCGTATACGCAGTATTTT. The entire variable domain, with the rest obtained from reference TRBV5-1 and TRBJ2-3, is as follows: KAGVTQTPRYLIKTRGQQVTLSCSPISGHRSVSWYQQTPGQGLQFLFEYFSETQRNKGNFPGRFSGRQFSNSRSEMNVSTLELGDSALYLCASSLALAGAYTQYFGPGTRLTVL.

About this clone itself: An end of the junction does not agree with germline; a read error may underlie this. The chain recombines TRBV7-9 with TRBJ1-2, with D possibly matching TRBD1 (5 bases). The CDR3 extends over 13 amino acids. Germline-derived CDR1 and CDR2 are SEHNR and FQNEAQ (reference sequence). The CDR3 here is CSSSVETAYGYTF. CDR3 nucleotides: TGTTCCAGCAGCGTAGAGACAGCCTATGGCTACACCTTC.

CDR3 bases: TGCAGCGTTGAACCCCCCGGGACAGGCGGGTATGGCTACACCTTC. Protein product: CSVEPPGTGGYGYTF. The chain is built from TRBV29-1 and TRBJ1-2; TRBD1 aligns across 8 bases. Germline V gene sequence: CDR1 SQVTM, CDR2 ANQGSEA. There are 15 residues in the CDR3. The trim removed 2 bases at V and 5 bases at J, leaving 10 bases unmatched. Using reference TRBV29-1 and TRBJ1-2 for the parts outside the CDR3, the full variable domain is SAVISQKPSRDICQRGTSLTIQCQVDSQVTMMFWYRQQPGQSLTLIATANQGSEATYESGFVIDKFPISRPNLTFSTLTVSNMSPEDSSIYLCSVEPPGTGGYGYTFGSGTRLTVV.

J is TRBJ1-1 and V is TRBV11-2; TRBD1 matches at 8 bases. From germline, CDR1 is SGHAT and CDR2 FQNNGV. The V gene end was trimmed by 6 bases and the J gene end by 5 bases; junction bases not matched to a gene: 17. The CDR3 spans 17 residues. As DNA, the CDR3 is TGTGCCAGCAGAGATCCTCCGGGACAGGCGATTGGGACTGAAGCTTTCTTT. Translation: CASRDPPGQAIGTEAFF.

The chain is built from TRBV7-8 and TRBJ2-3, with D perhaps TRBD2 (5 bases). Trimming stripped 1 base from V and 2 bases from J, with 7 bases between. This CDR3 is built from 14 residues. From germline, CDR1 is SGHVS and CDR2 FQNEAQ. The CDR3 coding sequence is TGTGCCAGCAGCTTAGTCGGGGACACAGATACGCAGTATTTT. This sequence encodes CASSLVGDTDTQYF.

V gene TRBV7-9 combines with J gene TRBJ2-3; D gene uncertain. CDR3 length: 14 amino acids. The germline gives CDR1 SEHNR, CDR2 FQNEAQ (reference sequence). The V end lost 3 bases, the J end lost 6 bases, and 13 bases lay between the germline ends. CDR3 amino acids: CASSFTEFTDTQYF. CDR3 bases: TGTGCCAGCAGCTTTACAGAGTTCACGGATACGCAGTATTTT.

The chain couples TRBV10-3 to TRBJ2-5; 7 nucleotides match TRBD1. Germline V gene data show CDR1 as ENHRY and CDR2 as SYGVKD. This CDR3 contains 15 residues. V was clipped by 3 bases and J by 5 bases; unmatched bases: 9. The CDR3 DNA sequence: TGTGCCATCAGTGATCGCACAGGGGAGTGGGAGACCCAGTACTTC. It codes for CAISDRTGEWETQYF.

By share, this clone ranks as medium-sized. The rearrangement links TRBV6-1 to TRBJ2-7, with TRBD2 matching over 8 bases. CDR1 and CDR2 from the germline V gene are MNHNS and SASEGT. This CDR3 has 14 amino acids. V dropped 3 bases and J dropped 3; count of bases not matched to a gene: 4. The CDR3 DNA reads TGTGCCAGCAGTGAGCGGGAGGAAGGCTACGAGCAGTACTTC. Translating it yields CASSEREEGYEQYF.

The CDR3 region is CASSDLLQGAGEKLFF. CDR3 DNA: TGTGCCAGCAGTGACCTACTACAGGGGGCGGGTGAAAAACTGTTTTTT. The V gene is TRBV6-1, the J gene TRBJ1-4; TRBD1 agrees at 9 bases. The germline CDR1 and CDR2 sequences are MNHNS and SASEGT. CDR3 length: 16 residues. With 3 bases clipped from V and 7 bases from J, the junction kept 9 bases outside the gene matches.

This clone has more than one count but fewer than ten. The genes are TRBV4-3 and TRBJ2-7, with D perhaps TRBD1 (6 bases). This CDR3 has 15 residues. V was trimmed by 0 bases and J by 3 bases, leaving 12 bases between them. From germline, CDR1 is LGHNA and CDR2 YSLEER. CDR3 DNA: TGCGCCAGCAGCCAAGATTTTGGACAGTACTACGAGCAGTACTTC. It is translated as CASSQDFGQYYEQYF.

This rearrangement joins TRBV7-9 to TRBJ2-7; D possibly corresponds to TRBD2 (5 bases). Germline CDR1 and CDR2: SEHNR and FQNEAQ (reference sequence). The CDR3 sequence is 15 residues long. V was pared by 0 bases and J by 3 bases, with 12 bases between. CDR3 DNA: TGTGCCAGCAGCTTAGCTAGTGGGAGCCTCTACGAGCAGTACTTC. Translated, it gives CASSLASGSLYEQYF. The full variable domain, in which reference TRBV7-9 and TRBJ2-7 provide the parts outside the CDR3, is DTGVSQNPRHKITKRGQNVTFRCDPISEHNRLYWYRQTLGQGPEFLTYFQNEAQLEKSRLLSDRFSAERPKGSFSTLEIQRTEQGDSAMYLCASSLASGSLYEQYFGPGTRLTVT.